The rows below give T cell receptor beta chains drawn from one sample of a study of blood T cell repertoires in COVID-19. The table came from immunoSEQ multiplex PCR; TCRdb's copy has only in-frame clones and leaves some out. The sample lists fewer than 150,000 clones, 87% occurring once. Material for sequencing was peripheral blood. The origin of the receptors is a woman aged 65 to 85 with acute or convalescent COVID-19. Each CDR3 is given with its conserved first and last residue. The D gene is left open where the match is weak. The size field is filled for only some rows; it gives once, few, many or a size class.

CASSFGREGNTIYF TGTGCCAGCAGCTTCGGCAGGGAAGGAAACACCATATATTTT - TRBV11-3 - TRBJ1-3
CASSPTGLLNEKLFF TGCGCCAGCAGCCCGACGGGACTTCTTAATGAAAAACTGTTTTTT - TRBV5-1 - TRBJ1-4
CASSLVEDTEAFF TGTGCCAGCAGCTTAGTGGAGGACACTGAAGCTTTCTTT - TRBV11-1 - TRBJ1-1
CASISQGAGGYTF TGTGCCAGCATATCCCAGGGGGCGGGTGGCTACACCTTC TRBD1 TRBV28 - TRBJ1-2
CAWSVPGAETQYF TGTGCCTGGAGTGTACCGGGAGCAGAGACCCAGTACTTC - TRBV30 once TRBJ2-5
CASSSTGFSSGYTF TGCGCCAGCAGCTCGACAGGGTTCAGTTCAGGCTACACCTTC TRBD1 TRBV5-1 few TRBJ1-2
CASNPRQIVNYGYTF TGTGCCAGCAACCCACGACAGATCGTAAACTATGGCTACACCTTC - TRBV28 once TRBJ1-2
CASSLAGEGGYEQYF TGCGCCAGCAGCTTGGCCGGGGAGGGCGGCTACGAGCAGTACTTC TRBD2 TRBV5-1 - TRBJ2-7
CASRPTVNTGELFF TGTGCCAGCCGCCCGACAGTGAACACCGGGGAGCTGTTTTTT - TRBV2 - TRBJ2-2
CASSRGLAGGSSTDTQYF TGTGCCAGCAGCCGAGGACTAGCGGGGGGGAGCAGCACAGATACGCAGTATTTT TRBD2 TRBV7-3 - TRBJ2-3
CASSGETANTEAFF TGTGCCAGCAGCGGTGAGACAGCGAACACTGAAGCTTTCTTT - TRBV5-4 - TRBJ1-1
CASSRGRGGQETQYF TGTGCCAGCAGTAGGGGTCGGGGGGGCCAAGAGACCCAGTACTTC TRBD2 TRBV11-2 - TRBJ2-5
CASSKVEGTQYF TGTGCCAGCAGTAAGGTGGAGGGGACGCAGTATTTT - TRBV6-6 - TRBJ2-3
CASSLDRGRNEQYF TGTGCCAGCAGCTTAGACAGGGGGCGCAACGAGCAGTACTTC TRBD1 TRBV5-4 few TRBJ2-7
CASSDSWGDGVYNEQFF TGTGCCAGCAGTGACTCATGGGGGGACGGCGTCTACAATGAGCAGTTCTTC - TRBV6-4 - TRBJ2-1
CASSVGLQETQYF TGTGCCAGCAGCGTAGGTTTACAAGAGACCCAGTACTTC - TRBV9 - TRBJ2-5
CASSPGVDTQYF TGTGCCAGCAGCCCGGGAGTGGATACGCAGTATTTT - TRBV7-9 - TRBJ2-3
CASIQTGYGYTF TGTGCCAGCATCCAGACGGGCTATGGCTACACCTTC - TRBV28 - TRBJ1-2
CASSRSGLAGGRTQYF TGTGCCAGCAGCAGATCAGGACTAGCGGGGGGCCGTACGCAGTATTTT TRBD2 TRBV3-1/TRBV3-2 - TRBJ2-3
CAWSPQTGPFGYTF TGTGCCTGGTCCCCCCAGACAGGGCCCTTCGGCTACACCTTC TRBD1 TRBV30 - TRBJ1-2
CASSGTGGGQPQHF TGTGCCAGCAGTGGGACAGGGGGAGGGCAGCCCCAGCATTTT TRBD1 TRBV2 - TRBJ1-5
CASSDRQINSPLHF TGTGCCAGCAGTGACCGACAGATTAATTCACCCCTCCACTTT - TRBV6-1 - TRBJ1-6
CASSAPTIGAGLTYEQYF TGCGCCAGCAGCGCCCCCACGATTGGGGCAGGGTTAACCTACGAGCAGTACTTC - TRBV5-1 - TRBJ2-7